The 12 T cell receptor beta chains below all came from one sample that was sequenced in a study of cytomegalovirus exposure and HLA in healthy donors (dated by TCRdb to 2016 to 2017). The library was produced with the immunoSEQ multiplex PCR assay. The multiplex PCR relied on a mix of 60 forward primers for TCR Vbeta segments and 13 reverse primers for TCR Jbeta segments. The clones in this table, taken by TCRdb from immuneACCESS, are in-frame only. Not every clone is retained; where verified, under half of the shortfall comes from an unresolved V gene, and the cause of the rest is unknown. The sample table lists about 130,000 clones, around 78% of them with a count of one. The top ten clonotypes cover approximately 1.7% of the sample. The sample was PBMCs. These receptor sequences come from a woman aged 50 to 60 in good health and CMV-seronegative.

The CDR3 sequence is CASSIELPKQFF. For the CDR3, the DNA is TGTGCCAGTAGTATAGAACTACCTAAGCAGTTCTTC. The rearrangement links TRBV19 to TRBJ2-1; the D is unclear. V was pared by 0 bases and J by 11 bases, with 8 bases between. Germline assignment: CDR1 LNHDA and CDR2 SQIVND (reference sequence). This CDR3 has 12 residues. Full variable domain (rest looked up from reference TRBV19 and TRBJ2-1): DGGITQSPKYLFRKEGQNVTLSCEQNLNHDAMYWYRQDPGQGLRLIYYSQIVNDFQKGDIAEGYSVSREKKESFPLTVTSAQKNPTAFYLCASSIELPKQFFGPGTRLTVL.

The CDR3 here is CASSLFAGSDGYTF. The CDR3, as DNA: TGCGCCAGCAGCTTGTTTGCGGGGTCGGATGGCTACACCTTC. The chain has TRBV5-1 and TRBJ1-2; D unclear. Trimming pared 1 base from V and 6 bases from J, leaving 13 bases between. CDR1 SGHRS and CDR2 YFSETQ come from the germline V gene. This CDR3 has 14 amino acids.

The chain recombines TRBV7-6 with TRBJ2-2, with D maybe TRBD1 (6 bases). V dropped 2 bases and J dropped 3 bases, with 13 bases sitting between them. The germline CDR1 and CDR2 sequences are SGHVS and FNYEAQ. The CDR3 consists of 16 residues. CDR3 in amino acids: CASSLMQGWDTGELFF. CDR3 sequence (DNA): TGTGCCAGCAGCTTAATGCAGGGGTGGGACACCGGGGAGCTGTTTTTT. The variable domain in full, with the rest retrieved from reference TRBV7-6 and TRBJ2-2, is GAGVSQSPRYKVTKRGQDVALRCDPISGHVSLYWYRQALGQGPEFLTYFNYEAQQDKSGLPNDRFSAERPEGSISTLTIQRTEQRDSAMYRCASSLMQGWDTGELFFGEGSRLTVL.

The V call is TRBV19, the J call TRBJ1-5; D is uncertain. V lost 3 bases and J lost 5, with 5 bases in between. Germline CDR1 and CDR2: LNHDA and SQIVND (reference sequence). This CDR3 has 12 amino acids. The DNA for the CDR3 is TGTGCCAGTAGTATCGGAGATCAGCCCCAGCATTTT. Residues: CASSIGDQPQHF.

CDR3 protein: CSAVGGQGNQPQHF. The CDR3 nucleotides are TGCAGCGCTGTGGGGGGACAGGGGAACCAGCCCCAGCATTTT. V is TRBV29-1 and J is TRBJ1-5, with 10 positions matching TRBD1. Looked up from germline, CDR1 is SQVTM and CDR2 is ANQGSEA. This CDR3 has 14 residues. V lost 7 bases, J lost 7 bases, and 10 bases stayed unmatched.

This chain connects TRBV29-1 to TRBJ1-1; D perhaps matches TRBD1 (6 bases). Germline V gene lookup returns CDR1 SQVTM and CDR2 ANQGSEA. CDR3 length: 14 residues. V dropped 4 bases and J dropped 4 bases, with 16 bases sitting between them. The CDR3 bases are TGCAGCGTTGTTTCAGGGGCGGGCGGCACTGAAGCTTTCTTT. This encodes CSVVSGAGGTEAFF.

This clone was seen only once. The CDR3 region has the DNA TGTGCCACCAGCATACACCGCTACGAGCAGTACTTC. Its translation is CATSIHRYEQYF. This sequence joins TRBV15 and TRBJ2-7, with D unresolved. Trimming shortened V by 4 bases and J by 3 bases, and 7 bases separated the two germline ends. This CDR3 has 12 amino acids. Germline V gives CDR1 LNHNV, CDR2 YYDKDF (reference sequence).

This chain connects TRBV28 to TRBJ2-2, with 11 nucleotides matching TRBD2. From germline, CDR1 is MDHEN and CDR2 SYDVKM. The CDR3 has 15 residues. After removal of 3 bases from V and 6 bases from J, the junction contained 3 bases not matched to a gene. The CDR3 DNA reads as TGTGCCAGCAGTTTTCTGGGACTAGCGGCCGGGGAGCTGTTTTTT. Its translation: CASSFLGLAAGELFF. Full variable domain (rest looked up from reference TRBV28 and TRBJ2-2): DVKVTQSSRYLVKRTGEKVFLECVQDMDHENMFWYRQDPGLGLRLIYFSYDVKMKEKGDIPEGYSVSREKKERFSLILESASTNQTSMYLCASSFLGLAAGELFFGEGSRLTVL.

J is TRBJ1-2 and V is TRBV7-9; a weak D match, TRBD1 (5 bases). Per germline, CDR1 SEHNR and CDR2 FQNEAQ (reference sequence). The CDR3 is 13 residues long. V gave up 5 bases and J gave up 8 bases, with 15 bases separating them. The DNA for the CDR3 is TGTGCCAGCAGCGATTCGGGGGGGTACGGCTACACCTTC. Protein: CASSDSGGYGYTF.

The V and J genes are TRBV4-2 and TRBJ2-1; the match to TRBD2 covers 11 bases. The CDR3 is 16 amino acids. In germline, CDR1 is LGHNA, CDR2 YNFKEQ. Trimming removed 4 bases from V and 7 bases from J; junction bases left unmatched: 9. In DNA, the CDR3 is TGTGCCAGCAGCCCGCACACTAGCGGGAGTAAAAATGAGCAGTTCTTC. Translating gives CASSPHTSGSKNEQFF.

The gene calls are TRBV12-5 and TRBJ2-1, with 9 bases lining up with TRBD2. The CDR3 extends over 14 amino acids. CDR1 is LGHNT, CDR2 FRNRAP, per germline. V dropped 7 bases and J dropped 4; count of bases not matched to a gene: 5. Here the CDR3 reads CASVPAGGYNEQFF. The DNA of the CDR3 is TGTGCTAGTGTCCCAGCGGGGGGATACAATGAGCAGTTCTTC.

The chain employs TRBV29-1 and TRBJ1-1; tentative D call: TRBD1 (5 bases). This CDR3 contains 13 residues. V dropped 6 bases and J dropped 0 bases, with 11 bases sitting between them. CDR1 SQVTM and CDR2 ANQGSEA come from the germline V gene. The CDR3 DNA follows: TGCAGCGTGTCGACAGCTATGAACACTGAAGCTTTCTTT. Amino acids: CSVSTAMNTEAFF. Variable domain in full (rest from reference TRBV29-1 and TRBJ1-1): SAVISQKPSRDICQRGTSLTIQCQVDSQVTMMFWYRQQPGQSLTLIATANQGSEATYESGFVIDKFPISRPNLTFSTLTVSNMSPEDSSIYLCSVSTAMNTEAFFGQGTRLTVV.